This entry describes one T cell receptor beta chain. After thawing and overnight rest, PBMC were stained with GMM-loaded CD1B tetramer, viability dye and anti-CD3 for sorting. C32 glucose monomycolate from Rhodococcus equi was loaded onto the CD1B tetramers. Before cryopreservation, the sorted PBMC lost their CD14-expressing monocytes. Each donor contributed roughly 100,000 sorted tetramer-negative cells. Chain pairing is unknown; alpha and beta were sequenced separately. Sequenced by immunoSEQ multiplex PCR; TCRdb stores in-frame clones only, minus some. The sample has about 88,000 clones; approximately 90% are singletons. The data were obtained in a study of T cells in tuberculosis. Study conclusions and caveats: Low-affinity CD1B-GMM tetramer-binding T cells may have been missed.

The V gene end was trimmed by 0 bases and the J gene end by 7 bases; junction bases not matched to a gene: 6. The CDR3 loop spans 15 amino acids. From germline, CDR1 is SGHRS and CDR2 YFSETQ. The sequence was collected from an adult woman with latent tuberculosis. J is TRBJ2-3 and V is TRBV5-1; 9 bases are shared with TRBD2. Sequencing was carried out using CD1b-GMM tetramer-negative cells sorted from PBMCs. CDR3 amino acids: CASSLGGGAVNTQYF. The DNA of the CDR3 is TGCGCCAGCAGCTTGGGCGGGGGGGCCGTTAATACGCAGTATTTT.